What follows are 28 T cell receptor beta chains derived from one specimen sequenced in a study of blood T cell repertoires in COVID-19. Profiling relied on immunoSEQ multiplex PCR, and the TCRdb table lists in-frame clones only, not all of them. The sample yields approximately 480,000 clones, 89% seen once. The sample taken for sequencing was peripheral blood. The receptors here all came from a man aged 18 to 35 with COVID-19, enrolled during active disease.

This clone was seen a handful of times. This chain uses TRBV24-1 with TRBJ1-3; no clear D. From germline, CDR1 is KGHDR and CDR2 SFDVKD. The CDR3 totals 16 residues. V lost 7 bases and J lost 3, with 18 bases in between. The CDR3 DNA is TGTGCCACCAGAGTTTTTAAGGTGCCAGGTGGAAACACCATATATTTT. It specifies CATRVFKVPGGNTIYF.

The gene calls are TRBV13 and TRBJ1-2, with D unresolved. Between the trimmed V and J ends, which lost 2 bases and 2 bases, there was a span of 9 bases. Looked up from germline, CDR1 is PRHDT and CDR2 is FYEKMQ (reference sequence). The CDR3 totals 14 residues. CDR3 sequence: CASSLYRENYGYTF. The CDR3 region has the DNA TGTGCCAGCAGCTTATACCGGGAGAACTATGGCTACACCTTC. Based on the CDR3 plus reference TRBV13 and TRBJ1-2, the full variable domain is AAGVIQSPRHLIKEKRETATLKCYPIPRHDTVYWYQQGPGQDPQFLISFYEKMQSDKGSIPDRFSAQQFSDYHSELNMSSLELGDSALYFCASSLYRENYGYTFGSGTRLTVV.

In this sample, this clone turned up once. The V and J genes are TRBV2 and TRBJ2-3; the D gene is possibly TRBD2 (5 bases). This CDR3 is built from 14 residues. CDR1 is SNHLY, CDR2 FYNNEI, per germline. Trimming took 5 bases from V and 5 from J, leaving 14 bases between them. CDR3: CASSQIAPEDTQYF. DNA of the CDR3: TGTGCCAGCAGTCAAATAGCGCCCGAAGATACGCAGTATTTT.

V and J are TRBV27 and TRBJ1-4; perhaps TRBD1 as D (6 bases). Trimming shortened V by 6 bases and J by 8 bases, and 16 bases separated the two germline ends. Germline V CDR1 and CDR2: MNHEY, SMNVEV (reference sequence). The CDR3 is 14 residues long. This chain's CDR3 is CASRRNRVGEKLFF. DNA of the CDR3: TGTGCCAGCAGAAGGAACAGGGTTGGCGAAAAACTGTTTTTT.

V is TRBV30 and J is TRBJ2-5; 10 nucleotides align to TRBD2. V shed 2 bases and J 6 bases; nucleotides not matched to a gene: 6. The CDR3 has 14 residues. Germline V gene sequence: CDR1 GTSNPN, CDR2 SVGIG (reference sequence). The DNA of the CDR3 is TGTGCCTGGAGTCGGCTAGCGGGAGTACAGACCCAGTACTTC. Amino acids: CAWSRLAGVQTQYF.

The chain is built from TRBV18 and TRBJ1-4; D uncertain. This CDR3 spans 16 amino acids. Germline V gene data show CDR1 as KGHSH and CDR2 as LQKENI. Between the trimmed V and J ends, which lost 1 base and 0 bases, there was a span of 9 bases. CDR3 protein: CASSPRATATNEKLFF. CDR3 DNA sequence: TGTGCCAGCTCACCACGCGCCACAGCAACTAATGAAAAACTGTTTTTT. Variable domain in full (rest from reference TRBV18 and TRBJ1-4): NAGVMQNPRHLVRRRGQEARLRCSPMKGHSHVYWYRQLPEEGLKFMVYLQKENIIDESGMPKERFSAEFPKEGPSILRIQQVVRGDSAAYFCASSPRATATNEKLFFGSGTQLSVL.

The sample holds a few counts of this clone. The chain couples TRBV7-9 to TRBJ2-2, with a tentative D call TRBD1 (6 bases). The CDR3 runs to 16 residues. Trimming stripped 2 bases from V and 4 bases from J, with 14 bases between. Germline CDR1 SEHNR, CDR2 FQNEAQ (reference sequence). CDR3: CASSLLGGGSTGELFF. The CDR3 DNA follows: TGTGCCAGCAGCTTATTAGGGGGTGGAAGCACCGGGGAGCTGTTTTTT.

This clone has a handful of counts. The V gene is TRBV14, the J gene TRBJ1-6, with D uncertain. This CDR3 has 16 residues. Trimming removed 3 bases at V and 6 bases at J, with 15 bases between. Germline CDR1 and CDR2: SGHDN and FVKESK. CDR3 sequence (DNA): TGTGCCAGCAGCCAGAAACAGTGGTATGGTAATTCACCCCTCCACTTT. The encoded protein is CASSQKQWYGNSPLHF.

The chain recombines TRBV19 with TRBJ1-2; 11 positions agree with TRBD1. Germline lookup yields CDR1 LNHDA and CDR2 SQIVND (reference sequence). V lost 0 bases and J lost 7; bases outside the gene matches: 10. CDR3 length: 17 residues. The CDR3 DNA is TGTGCCAGTAGTATAGACCCGGGACAGGGGGAATCCGGTGGCTACACCTTC. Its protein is CASSIDPGQGESGGYTF. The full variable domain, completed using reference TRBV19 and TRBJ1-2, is DGGITQSPKYLFRKEGQNVTLSCEQNLNHDAMYWYRQDPGQGLRLIYYSQIVNDFQKGDIAEGYSVSREKKESFPLTVTSAQKNPTAFYLCASSIDPGQGESGGYTFGSGTRLTVV.

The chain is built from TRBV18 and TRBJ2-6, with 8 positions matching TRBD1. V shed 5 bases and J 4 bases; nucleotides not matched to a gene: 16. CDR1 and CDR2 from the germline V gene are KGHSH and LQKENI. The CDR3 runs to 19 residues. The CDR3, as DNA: TGTGCCAGCTCATTGACAGGGGCTCGGTCTCTTTTGGGGGCCAACGTCCTGACTTTC. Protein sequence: CASSLTGARSLLGANVLTF.

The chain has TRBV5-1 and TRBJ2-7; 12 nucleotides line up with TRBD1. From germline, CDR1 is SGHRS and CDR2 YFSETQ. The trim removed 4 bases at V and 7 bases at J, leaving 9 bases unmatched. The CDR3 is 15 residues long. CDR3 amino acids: CASSQLGQGAREQYF. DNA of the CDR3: TGCGCCAGCAGCCAATTGGGACAGGGGGCACGTGAGCAGTACTTC.

In nucleotides, the CDR3 is TGTGCCAGCAGTGAGGGAGGAGTGGCTGGGGCCAACGTCCTGACTTTC. Translation gives CASSEGGVAGANVLTF. The chain has TRBV2 and TRBJ2-6, with a tentative D call TRBD2 (6 bases). Trimming left V 3 bases short and J 2 bases short, with 11 bases between. The CDR3 spans 16 residues. Germline V lookup: CDR1 SNHLY, CDR2 FYNNEI.

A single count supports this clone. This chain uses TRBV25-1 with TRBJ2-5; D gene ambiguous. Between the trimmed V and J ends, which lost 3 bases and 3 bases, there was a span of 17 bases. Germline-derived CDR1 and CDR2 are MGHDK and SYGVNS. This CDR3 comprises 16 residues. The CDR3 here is CASSDPTRVTKETQYF. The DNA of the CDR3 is TGTGCCAGCAGTGACCCTACGCGAGTTACGAAAGAGACCCAGTACTTC. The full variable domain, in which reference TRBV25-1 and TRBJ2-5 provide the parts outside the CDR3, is EADIYQTPRYLVIGTGKKITLECSQTMGHDKMYWYQQDPGMELHLIHYSYGVNSTEKGDLSSESTVSRIRTEHFPLTLESARPSHTSQYLCASSDPTRVTKETQYFGPGTRLLVL.

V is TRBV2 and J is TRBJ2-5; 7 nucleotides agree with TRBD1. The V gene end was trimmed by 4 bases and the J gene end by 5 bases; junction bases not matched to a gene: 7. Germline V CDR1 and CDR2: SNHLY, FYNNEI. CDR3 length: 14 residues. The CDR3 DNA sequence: TGTGCCAGCAGTGGGCAGACAGGGATGGAGACCCAGTACTTC. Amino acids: CASSGQTGMETQYF.

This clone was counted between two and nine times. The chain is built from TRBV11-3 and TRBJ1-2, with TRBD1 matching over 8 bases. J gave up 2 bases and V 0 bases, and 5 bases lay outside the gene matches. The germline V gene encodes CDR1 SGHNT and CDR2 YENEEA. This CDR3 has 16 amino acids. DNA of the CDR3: TGTGCCAGCAGCTTAGATCCAACAGGGGGAAACTATGGCTACACCTTC. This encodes CASSLDPTGGNYGYTF.

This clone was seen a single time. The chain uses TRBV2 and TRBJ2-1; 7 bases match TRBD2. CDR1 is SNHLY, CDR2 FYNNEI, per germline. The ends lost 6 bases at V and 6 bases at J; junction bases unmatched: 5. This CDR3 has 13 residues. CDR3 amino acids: CASSGGRSNEQFF. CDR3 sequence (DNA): TGTGCCAGCAGCGGCGGGAGAAGCAATGAGCAGTTCTTC.

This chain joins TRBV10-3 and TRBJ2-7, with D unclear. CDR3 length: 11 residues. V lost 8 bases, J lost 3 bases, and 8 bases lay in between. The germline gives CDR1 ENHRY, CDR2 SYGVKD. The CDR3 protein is CAIAELYEQYF. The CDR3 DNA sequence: TGTGCCATCGCGGAACTCTACGAGCAGTACTTC.

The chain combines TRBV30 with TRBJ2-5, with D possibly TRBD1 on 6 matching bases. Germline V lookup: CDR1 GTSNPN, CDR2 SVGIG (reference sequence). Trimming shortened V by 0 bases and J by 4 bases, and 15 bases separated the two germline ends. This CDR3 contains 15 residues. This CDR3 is CAWSVPGGGRETQYF. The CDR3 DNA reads TGTGCCTGGAGTGTACCTGGGGGCGGTAGAGAGACCCAGTACTTC.

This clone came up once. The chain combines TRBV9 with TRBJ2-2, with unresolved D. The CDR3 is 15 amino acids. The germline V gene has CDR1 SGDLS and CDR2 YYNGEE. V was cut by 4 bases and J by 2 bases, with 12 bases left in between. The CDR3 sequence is CASSRGIRNTGELFF. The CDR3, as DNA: TGTGCCAGCAGCCGCGGCATACGAAACACCGGGGAGCTGTTTTTT.

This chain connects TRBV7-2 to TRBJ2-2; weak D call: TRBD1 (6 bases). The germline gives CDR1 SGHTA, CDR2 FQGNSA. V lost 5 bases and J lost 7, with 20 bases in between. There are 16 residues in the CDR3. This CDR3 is CASSPTRTEWGGELFF. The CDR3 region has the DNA TGTGCCAGCAGCCCGACGAGGACAGAATGGGGCGGGGAGCTGTTTTTT. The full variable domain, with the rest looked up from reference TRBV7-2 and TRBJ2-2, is GAGVSQSPSNKVTEKGKDVELRCDPISGHTALYWYRQSLGQGLEFLIYFQGNSAPDKSGLPSDRFSAERTGGSVSTLTIQRTQQEDSAVYLCASSPTRTEWGGELFFGEGSRLTVL.

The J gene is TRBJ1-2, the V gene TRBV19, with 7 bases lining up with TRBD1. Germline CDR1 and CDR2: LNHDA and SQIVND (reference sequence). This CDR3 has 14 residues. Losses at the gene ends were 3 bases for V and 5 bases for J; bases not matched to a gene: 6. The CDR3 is CASSITTGRYGYTF. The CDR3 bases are TGTGCCAGTAGTATCACGACAGGGAGGTATGGCTACACCTTC.

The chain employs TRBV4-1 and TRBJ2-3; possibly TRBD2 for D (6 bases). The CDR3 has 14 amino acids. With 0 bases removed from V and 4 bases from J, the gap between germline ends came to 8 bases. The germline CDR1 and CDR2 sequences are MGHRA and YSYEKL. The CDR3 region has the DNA TGCGCCAGCAGCCAAGAACGCGGGGCAGATACGCAGTATTTT. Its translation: CASSQERGADTQYF.

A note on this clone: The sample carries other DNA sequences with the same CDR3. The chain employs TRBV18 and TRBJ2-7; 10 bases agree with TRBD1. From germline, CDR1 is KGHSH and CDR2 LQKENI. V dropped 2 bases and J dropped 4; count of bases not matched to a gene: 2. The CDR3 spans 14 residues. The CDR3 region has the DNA TGTGCCAGCTCACCAGGGACAGGGGCTTACGAGCAGTACTTC. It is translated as CASSPGTGAYEQYF.

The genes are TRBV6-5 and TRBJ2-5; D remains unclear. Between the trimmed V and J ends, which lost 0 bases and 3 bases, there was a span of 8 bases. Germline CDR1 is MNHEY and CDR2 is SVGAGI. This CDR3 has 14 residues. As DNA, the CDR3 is TGTGCCAGCAGTTACTCGTACAGAGAAGAGACCCAGTACTTC. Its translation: CASSYSYREETQYF.

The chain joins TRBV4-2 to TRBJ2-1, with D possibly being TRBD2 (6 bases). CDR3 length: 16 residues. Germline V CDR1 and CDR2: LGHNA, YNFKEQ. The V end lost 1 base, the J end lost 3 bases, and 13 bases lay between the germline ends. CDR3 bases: TGTGCCAGCAGCCAAGTTTATACGGGGGACTACAATGAGCAGTTCTTC. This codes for CASSQVYTGDYNEQFF.

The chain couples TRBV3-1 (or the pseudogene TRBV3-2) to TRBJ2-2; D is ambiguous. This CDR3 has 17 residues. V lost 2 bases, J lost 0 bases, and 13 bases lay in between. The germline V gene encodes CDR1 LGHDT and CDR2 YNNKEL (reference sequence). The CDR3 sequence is CASSQWATRSNTGELFF. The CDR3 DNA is TGTGCCAGCAGCCAATGGGCTACTCGCTCGAACACCGGGGAGCTGTTTTTT.

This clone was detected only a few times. CDR3 DNA: TGCGCCAGCAGCCAAGAACTAGTCTACGAGCAGTACTTC. This codes for CASSQELVYEQYF. This chain joins TRBV4-1 and TRBJ2-7; D perhaps matches TRBD2 (5 bases). This CDR3 contains 13 residues. CDR1 is MGHRA, CDR2 YSYEKL, per germline. Trimming shortened V by 0 bases and J by 3 bases, and 6 bases separated the two germline ends.

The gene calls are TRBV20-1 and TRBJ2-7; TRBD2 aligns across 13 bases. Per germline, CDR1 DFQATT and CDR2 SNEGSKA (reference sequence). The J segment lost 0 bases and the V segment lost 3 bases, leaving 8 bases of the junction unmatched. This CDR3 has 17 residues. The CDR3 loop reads CSASIGTSGRASYEQYF. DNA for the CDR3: TGCAGTGCTAGTATCGGAACTAGCGGGAGGGCCTCCTACGAGCAGTACTTC.